This section outlines one TCR beta chain sequence together with its context. A few counts support this clone. Its antigen is not yet known. One base away there is no much larger clone; base qualities are not given. The germline V end is reduced by 4 bases and the J end by 0 bases; junction bases left unmatched: 5. Reading from cysteine to phenylalanine, the CDR3 counts 15 amino acids. Of the read, only the CDR3 DNA is kept; its 45 bases are in frame from base 1. CDR1 and CDR2 were assigned from the germline V gene as LGHNA and YSLEER. The data are from a study of blood T cell repertoires in COVID-19 (dated by TCRdb to the early 2020s). General notes on the study: Collaborator samples came from the United States, Italy and Spain and covered acute and convalescent phases of COVID-19. Where available, HLA class I and class II types were taken from metadata supplied by the sample provider and were not determined by assay-based typing. Nearly every sample came with metadata listing a de-identified subject ID, COVID-19 status, age in years and sex. Deeply sampled blood TCRbeta repertoires from subjects exposed to, actively infected with, or recovered from COVID-19 were included in the dataset. The material from the prospective study consisted of cDNA or gDNA derived from T cells, B-cell-depleted T cells, or PBMCs. The repertoires were released in a freely available public database meant as a resource for research on the immune response to SARS-CoV-2. Samples came from the ongoing ImmuneRACE study (first 160 participants) plus 1,254 subjects from 6 global collaborators. Results the study describes overall, beyond this receptor: The amount of clinical and demographic metadata varied by source and participant and was provided uncurated.

TCRbeta CDR3 regions were amplified from genomic DNA using the immunoSEQ Assay, a bias-controlled multiplex PCR. For the original study's pipeline: The number of nucleated cells in each sample was estimated by amplification of reference gene primers within the assay. To quantify the absolute abundance of each unique TCRbeta CDR3 rearrangement, sequence reads were collapsed and filtered. For each sample, productive Simpson clonality was calculated by taking the square root of Simpson's diversity index across productive rearrangements. TCRdb retrieved this table from immuneACCESS and kept in-frame rearrangements only. Not all clones are present; in checked studies, unresolved V genes account for under half, and no reason is known for the remainder. The V and J calls and the clone size are those of that table, but D and trimming were determined from the DNA. The sample records 110,000 to 150,000 clones, 75% to 90% of which are singletons. The ten most abundant clones make up approximately 11% of the sample.

Each collaborating institution followed its own protocols to collect whole blood in K2EDTA tubes. Collaborator samples were shipped for TCRbeta analysis as frozen whole blood, isolated PBMCs, or DNA extracted from either sample type. The receptor was derived from a woman older than 75 with acute or convalescent COVID-19. The V gene is TRBV4-3 and the J gene is TRBJ1-2; 7 nucleotides in the junction match TRBD1. The sample taken for sequencing was peripheral blood. The nucleotide sequence is given as TGCGCCAGCAGCCGAGACAGGGAACCTAACTATGGCTACACCTTC. Translated, this is CASSRDREPNYGYTF.